This passage covers 15 T cell receptor beta chains from one sample sequenced in a study of blood T cell repertoires in COVID-19. TCRdb's copy holds only in-frame clones and misses some; the assay was immunoSEQ multiplex PCR. The table includes around 72,000 clones, 83% detected once. Sequenced input: peripheral blood. These receptors originate from an elderly woman with acute or convalescent COVID-19.

The chain is built from TRBV3-1 (or the pseudogene TRBV3-2) and TRBJ1-2; the match to TRBD1 covers 7 bases. J gave up 7 bases and V 0 bases, and 8 bases lay outside the gene matches. The CDR3 is made up of 15 amino acids. Germline loops: CDR1 LGHDT, CDR2 YNNKEL (reference sequence). The CDR3, as DNA: TGTGCCAGCAGCCAAGATCGCAGGGGGTCATCTGGCTACACCTTC. It translates to CASSQDRRGSSGYTF.

The J gene is TRBJ1-5, the V gene TRBV28; 7 bases are a match to TRBD1. The V gene end was trimmed by 6 bases and the J gene end by 2 bases; junction bases not matched to a gene: 13. The CDR3 covers 17 residues. The germline gives CDR1 MDHEN, CDR2 SYDVKM. The CDR3 region is CASSPRQGLGGNQPQHF. Written as DNA, the CDR3 is TGTGCCAGCAGCCCCCGACAGGGCTTGGGTGGCAATCAGCCCCAGCATTTT.

The chain recombines TRBV5-6 with TRBJ2-1; D is unresolved. This CDR3 is 14 amino acids long. V lost 4 bases and J lost 7, with 15 bases in between. Germline CDR1 is SGHDT and CDR2 is YYEEEE. The CDR3 loop reads CASSLTTRRNEQFF. The CDR3 nucleotides read TGTGCCAGCAGCCTTACTACGCGCCGAAATGAGCAGTTCTTC.

Turning to this clone: One junction end disagrees with the germline gene, perhaps due to a read error. The rearrangement joins TRBV10-3 to TRBJ1-1; 10 nucleotides match TRBD1. The CDR3 has 15 amino acids. Germline CDR1 ENHRY, CDR2 SYGVKD. The CDR3 sequence: CAVSESGTGVFEAFF. CDR3 in DNA: TGTGCCGTCAGTGAATCTGGGACAGGGGTTTTCGAAGCTTTCTTT.

The chain joins TRBV20-1 to TRBJ2-4, with TRBD2 as a possible D gene (6 bases). Germline loops: CDR1 DFQATT, CDR2 SNEGSKA (reference sequence). The CDR3 is made up of 11 amino acids. CDR3 DNA sequence: TGCAGGGCGAAAGCGGGAAACATTCAGTACTTC. It translates to CRAKAGNIQYF.

The chain couples TRBV6-5 to TRBJ1-1; a possible D gene is TRBD1 (5 bases). V was cut by 8 bases and J by 3 bases, with 16 bases left in between. The CDR3 extends over 14 amino acids. Germline CDR1 reads MNHEY; CDR2 reads SVGAGI. The CDR3 region is CASRPGGDHTEAFF. CDR3 nucleotides: TGTGCCAGCCGTCCGGGGGGGGATCACACTGAAGCTTTCTTT.

The rearrangement links TRBV7-3 to TRBJ2-1; 7 nucleotides match TRBD2. Trimming removed 6 bases from V and 0 bases from J; junction bases left unmatched: 2. Germline V lookup: CDR1 SGHTA, CDR2 FQGTGA. This CDR3 is 14 amino acids long. CDR3 region: CASRGGASYNEQFF. Here the CDR3 DNA reads TGTGCCAGCAGGGGAGGGGCCTCCTACAATGAGCAGTTCTTC.

The J gene is TRBJ2-2, the V gene TRBV21-1; the table gives TRBD2 as D, unverified against the DNA. TRBV21-1 is a pseudogene locus. This CDR3 has 14 amino acids. CDR3 residues: CASSTPGTSGELFF. DNA for the CDR3: TGTGCCAGCAGCACTCCCGGGACTAGCGGGGAGCTGTTTTTT.

This clone appeared a few times. The chain employs TRBV12-3 or TRBV12-4 and TRBJ1-1, with D uncertain. With 6 bases removed from V and 5 bases from J, the gap between germline ends came to 7 bases. This CDR3 region has 11 residues. Here the CDR3 reads CASSRRTEAFF. The CDR3, as DNA: TGTGCCAGCAGCAGGAGGACTGAAGCTTTCTTT.

This clone was detected once. The chain is built from TRBV6-5 and TRBJ2-1, with a tentative D call TRBD1 (5 bases). The ends were cut back, 4 bases at V and 5 bases at J, with 12 bases in the middle. Germline CDR1 MNHEY, CDR2 SVGAGI. The CDR3 has 14 amino acids. The CDR3 bases are TGTGCCAGCAGTTTAATGGGGCGTAACAATGAGCAGTTCTTC. It is translated as CASSLMGRNNEQFF.

J is TRBJ2-7 and V is TRBV10-2; 8 bases align to TRBD2. V lost 5 bases and J lost 3; bases outside the gene matches: 6. The CDR3 spans 14 residues. Germline V lookup: CDR1 WSHSY, CDR2 SAAADI. The CDR3: CASSLRAGGYEQYF. CDR3 DNA sequence: TGCGCCAGCAGTCTGAGGGCGGGAGGCTACGAGCAGTACTTC.

The V call is TRBV28, the J call TRBJ1-3; 7 nucleotides agree with TRBD1. The CDR3 is made up of 14 amino acids. CDR1 and CDR2 from the germline V gene are MDHEN and SYDVKM. The J segment lost 3 bases and the V segment lost 6 bases, leaving 5 bases of the junction unmatched. The CDR3 DNA reads as TGTGCCAGCAGCTCCGGACAGGTTGGAAACACCATATATTTT. It translates to CASSSGQVGNTIYF.

This clone showed up just a few times. This chain joins TRBV6-5 and TRBJ1-2, with D possibly being TRBD1 (6 bases). The CDR3 extends over 13 amino acids. Trimming left V 7 bases short and J 6 bases short, with 15 bases between. Germline V gene data show CDR1 as MNHEY and CDR2 as SVGAGI. The chain's CDR3 is CASTLQAGDGYTF. CDR3 nucleotide sequence: TGTGCCAGCACCCTTCAGGCAGGGGATGGCTACACCTTC.

The chain has TRBV5-1 and TRBJ2-5; TRBD1 agrees at 10 bases. V lost 4 bases and J lost 3; bases outside the gene matches: 3. Per the germline V gene, CDR1 is SGHRS and CDR2 is YFSETQ. The CDR3 is 14 amino acids. The CDR3 reads CASSPGTGEETQYF. CDR3 nucleotide sequence: TGCGCCAGCAGCCCCGGGACAGGGGAAGAGACCCAGTACTTC.

The V gene is TRBV2, the J gene TRBJ2-2; 9 bases match TRBD1. The germline CDR1 and CDR2 sequences are SNHLY and FYNNEI. The CDR3 has 14 amino acids. V gave up 6 bases and J gave up 7 bases; unmatched junction bases: 6. CDR3 residues: CASSLGQGYGELFF. Here the CDR3 DNA reads TGTGCCAGCAGCCTAGGACAGGGGTACGGGGAGCTGTTTTTT. Combining the CDR3 with reference TRBV2 and TRBJ2-2 gives the whole variable domain EPEVTQTPSHQVTQMGQEVILRCVPISNHLYFYWYRQILGQKVEFLVSFYNNEISEKSEIFDDQFSVERPDGSNFTLKIRSTKLEDSAMYFCASSLGQGYGELFFGEGSRLTVL.